This is a list of T cell receptor beta chains from one sample in a study of blood T cell repertoires in COVID-19. The assay was immunoSEQ multiplex PCR, and TCRdb's table has in-frame clones only and misses some. The table has about 34,000 clones, roughly four fifths seen once. The sequenced material came from peripheral blood. The receptors come from a human donor in a cohort sampled during active COVID-19. The CDR3 runs from the conserved cysteine through the conserved F or W. The listing skips clone size in some rows; elsewhere it reads once, few, many or a size class.

TRBV2 15 - CASSEAWTGTGELFF
TRBV15 16 - CATSTLPGAGNQPQHF
TRBV19 18 - CASSSLAGGPGSYNEQFF
TRBV28 15 few CASSPPSGTAYGYTF
TRBV12-5 15 few CASGVQGSSYNEQFF
TRBV18 16 - CASSPGTGISQETQYF
TRBV30 14 - CAWSWWAPGNTIYF
TRBV10-3 14 - CAIQTGGGTGELFF
TRBV29-1 14 - CSVGPSGSRGELFF
TRBV6-6 13 few CASSPGVIYGYTF
TRBV9 17 - CASSPGDRPFHNTEAFF
TRBV12-2 14 - CASRVHPYTYEQYF
TRBV6-5 15 - CASSQDRFSNQPQHF
TRBV7-2 12 - CASSLIGTEAFF
TRBV19 11 - CASRAQETQYF
TRBV6-5 15 - CASRNTGASTDTQYF
TRBV7-2 15 - CASSPTGGGTGELFF
TRBV14 14 once CASSQVTGHYGYTF
TRBV28 17 - CASSPGLADNIQETQYF
TRBV5-6 13 - CASSSSYNSPLHF
TRBV5-4 15 - CASSLQREGLDKQYF
TRBV25-1 15 - CASSELAGSGNEQFF
TRBV15 17 - CATSRDRALSGANVLTF
TRBV5-5 16 - CASSQTRTGGADGYTF
TRBV5-1 15 few CASSLGTASGNTIYF
TRBV7-2 17 few CASSLGHGSGAYNEQFF
TRBV28 15 few CASIQGDSSTDTQYF
TRBV4-1 15 - CASSLYREYNSPLHF